One T cell receptor beta chain is described in this entry. These data originate in a study of monozygotic twins with inflammatory bowel disease. TCRdb reprocessed the 5' RACE reads; each CDR3 protein has one entry and no DNA is given. The data show just under 45,000 distinct CDR3 sequences, and the top ten clones hold around 5.3%. Germline CDR1 is LGHDT and CDR2 is YNNKEL (reference sequence). This CDR3 has 13 residues. This sequence joins TRBV3-1 and TRBJ2-7; TCRdb returns TRBD1, unconfirmable since there is no DNA. Sequencing was done on a sample of blood. This receptor was taken from a human donor with ulcerative colitis or Crohn's disease, or a healthy co-twin of an affected twin (not recorded which). The CDR3 loop is CASSPGHRYEQYF.